The present T cell receptor beta chain was sequenced within a study of CD8 T cells in Susac syndrome. Random hexamers served to reverse transcribe about 0.45 to 1 ug RNA. TCRdb passed the immunoSEQ multiplex PCR reads through MiXCR, listing each CDR3 protein once. The data hold about 120,000 distinct CDR3 sequences, with 94% observed a single time. Sequencing of TCR beta was carried out in blood CD8+ and CD4+ T cells. The TCR was taken from a human donor in good health. The sample comprised CD4+ T cells from PBMCs.

This CDR3 reads CASTHPGTGVGGGLYNEQFF. The DNA of the CDR3 is TGTGCCAGCACTCACCCGGGGACAGGGGTAGGGGGGGGGCTCTACAATGAGCAGTTCTTC. The rearrangement uses TRBV12-3 or TRBV12-4 and TRBJ2-1; 10 positions agree with TRBD1. The V and J ends lost 7 bases and 3 bases, in that order; junction bases with no gene match: 21. The CDR3 consists of 20 residues.